Sequencing of this T cell receptor beta chain was carried out in a study of blood T cells in healthy people across ages. Overall study: Template switching caught about one barcoded beta molecule for each two T cells.

General study findings and limits: The fall in TCR beta diversity per million T cells was roughly linear with age.

Collection of 8.5 to 10 milliliters of peripheral blood was performed for each donor. This CDR3 is built from 13 residues. Germline values: CDR1 MGHRA, CDR2 YSYEKL. Trimming left V 0 bases short and J 10 bases short, with 7 bases between. PCR was performed a second time for about 7 to 11 cycles using a sample-barcoded 5' primer and a J-beta primer mix. TCRdb analysed the 5' RACE reads with MiXCR anew, one entry per CDR3 protein. Of around 700,000 distinct CDR3 sequences in the sample, 25% were seen once. Turning to this clonotype: The antigen remains undetermined.

These data were likewise used in another study, on T cells of mothers and their children. From that paper: The study obtained over 8.5 million TCR beta CDR3 reads per mother and 2.5 million to 3 million per child.

The clonotype comes from a boy under 18 in good health. The chain has TRBV4-1 and TRBJ1-6; D unresolved. Specimen: blood. This CDR3 is CASSQDLKSPLHF. CDR3 nucleotide sequence: TGCGCCAGCAGCCAAGATCTAAAATCACCCCTCCACTTT.